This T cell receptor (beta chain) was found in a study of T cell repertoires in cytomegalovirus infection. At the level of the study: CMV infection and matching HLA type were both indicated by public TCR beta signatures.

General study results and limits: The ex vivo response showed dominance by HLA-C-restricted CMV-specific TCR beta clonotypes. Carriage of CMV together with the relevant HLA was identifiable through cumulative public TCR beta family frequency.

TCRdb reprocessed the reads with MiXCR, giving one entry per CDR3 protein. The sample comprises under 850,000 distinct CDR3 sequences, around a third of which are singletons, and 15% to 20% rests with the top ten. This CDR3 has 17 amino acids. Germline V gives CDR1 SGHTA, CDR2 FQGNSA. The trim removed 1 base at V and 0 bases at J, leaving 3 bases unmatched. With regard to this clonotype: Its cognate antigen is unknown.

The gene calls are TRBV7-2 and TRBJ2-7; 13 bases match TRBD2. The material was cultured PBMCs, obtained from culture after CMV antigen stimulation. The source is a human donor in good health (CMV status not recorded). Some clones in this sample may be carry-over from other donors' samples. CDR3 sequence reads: CASSLGRLAGGSYEQYF. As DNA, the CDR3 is TGTGCCAGCAGCTTAGGGAGACTAGCGGGGGGCTCCTACGAGCAGTACTTC.